This T cell receptor (beta chain) was identified during a study of cytotoxic CD8 clonotypes in ibrutinib-treated CLL. The germline V and J ends were trimmed by 7 bases and 7 bases, with 13 bases remaining between them. The CDR3 extends over 13 amino acids. The germline V gene has CDR1 SNHLY and CDR2 FYNNEI. Here immunoSEQ multiplex PCR was the method, and the copy in TCRdb shows in-frame clones only, minus some. The table shows 160,000 or so clones, with 88% occurring only once. Material: PBMCs, obtained at disease progression, from a patient treated with ibrutinib. This sequence originates from a human donor with chronic lymphocytic leukemia. The chain is built from TRBV2 and TRBJ2-2; tentatively, D is TRBD1 (5 bases). As DNA, the CDR3 is TGTGCCAGCAACGGACACGAGGTCGGGGAGCTGTTTTTT. Its translation: CASNGHEVGELFF.